Here is one T cell receptor beta chain with its context. Its antigen is unidentified. V was clipped by 4 bases and J by 3 bases; unmatched bases: 9. Per germline, CDR1 SGHNT and CDR2 YYREEE (reference sequence). The CDR3 contains 15 residues. This entry is derived from a study of T cells in narcolepsy. Study-level background: Healthy controls were enrolled alongside patients with narcolepsy type 1 or type 2. General study findings and limits: Autoreactive clone sequences were missing from some blood memory CD4+ repertoires. HCRT-specific and TRIB2-specific autoreactive clonotypes appeared among same-patient CSF and blood CD4+ clonotypes. Healthy controls reportedly lacked the autoreactive clonotypes serially found in patients' blood.

The repertoire was sequenced with immunoSEQ multiplex PCR; TCRdb's copy has only in-frame clones and lacks some. The profile shows 35,000 to 40,000 clones, around 85% of them singletons. J is TRBJ1-2 and V is TRBV5-4; 7 bases line up with TRBD1. This receptor was taken from a human donor with narcolepsy. Sequenced: CD45RA- memory CD4+ T cells from PBMCs. CDR3 sequence reads: CASSGTGVADYGYTF. CDR3 DNA: TGTGCCAGCAGCGGAACAGGGGTCGCCGACTATGGCTACACCTTC.